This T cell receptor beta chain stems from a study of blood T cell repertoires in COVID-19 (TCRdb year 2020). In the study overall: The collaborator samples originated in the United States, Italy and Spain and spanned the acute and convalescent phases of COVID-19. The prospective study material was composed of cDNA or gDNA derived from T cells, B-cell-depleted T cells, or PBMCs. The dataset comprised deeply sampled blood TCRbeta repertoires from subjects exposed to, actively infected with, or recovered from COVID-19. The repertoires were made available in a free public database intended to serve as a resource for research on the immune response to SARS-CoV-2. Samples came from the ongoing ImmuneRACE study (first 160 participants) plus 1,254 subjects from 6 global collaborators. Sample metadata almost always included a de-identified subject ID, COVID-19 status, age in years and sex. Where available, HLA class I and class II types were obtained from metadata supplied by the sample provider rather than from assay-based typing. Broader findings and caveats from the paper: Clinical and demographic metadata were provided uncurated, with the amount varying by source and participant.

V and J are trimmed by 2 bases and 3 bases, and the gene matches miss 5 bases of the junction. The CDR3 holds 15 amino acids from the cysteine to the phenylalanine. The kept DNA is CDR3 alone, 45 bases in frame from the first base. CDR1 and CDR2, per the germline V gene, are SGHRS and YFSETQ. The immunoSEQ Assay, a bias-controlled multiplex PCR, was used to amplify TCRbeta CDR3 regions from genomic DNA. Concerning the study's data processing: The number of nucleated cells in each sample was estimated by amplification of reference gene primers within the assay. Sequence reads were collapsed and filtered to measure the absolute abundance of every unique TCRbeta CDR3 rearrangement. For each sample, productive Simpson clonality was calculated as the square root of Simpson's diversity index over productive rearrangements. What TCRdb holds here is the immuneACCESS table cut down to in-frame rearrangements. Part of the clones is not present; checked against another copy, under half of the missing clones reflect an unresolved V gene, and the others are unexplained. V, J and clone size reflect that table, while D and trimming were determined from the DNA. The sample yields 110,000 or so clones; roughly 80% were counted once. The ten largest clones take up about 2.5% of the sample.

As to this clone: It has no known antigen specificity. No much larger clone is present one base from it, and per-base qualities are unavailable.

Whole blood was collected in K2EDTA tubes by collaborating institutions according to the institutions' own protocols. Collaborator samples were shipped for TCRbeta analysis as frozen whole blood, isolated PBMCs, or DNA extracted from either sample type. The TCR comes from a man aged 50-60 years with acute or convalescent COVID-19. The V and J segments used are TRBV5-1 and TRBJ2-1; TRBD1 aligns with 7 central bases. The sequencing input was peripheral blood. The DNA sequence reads TGCGCCAGCAGCTTTGAGACAGGGATCTACAATGAGCAGTTCTTC. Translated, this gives CASSFETGIYNEQFF. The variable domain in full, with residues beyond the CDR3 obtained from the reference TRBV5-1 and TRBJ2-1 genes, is KAGVTQTPRYLIKTRGQQVTLSCSPISGHRSVSWYQQTPGQGLQFLFEYFSETQRNKGNFPGRFSGRQFSNSRSEMNVSTLELGDSALYLCASSFETGIYNEQFFGPGTRLTVL.